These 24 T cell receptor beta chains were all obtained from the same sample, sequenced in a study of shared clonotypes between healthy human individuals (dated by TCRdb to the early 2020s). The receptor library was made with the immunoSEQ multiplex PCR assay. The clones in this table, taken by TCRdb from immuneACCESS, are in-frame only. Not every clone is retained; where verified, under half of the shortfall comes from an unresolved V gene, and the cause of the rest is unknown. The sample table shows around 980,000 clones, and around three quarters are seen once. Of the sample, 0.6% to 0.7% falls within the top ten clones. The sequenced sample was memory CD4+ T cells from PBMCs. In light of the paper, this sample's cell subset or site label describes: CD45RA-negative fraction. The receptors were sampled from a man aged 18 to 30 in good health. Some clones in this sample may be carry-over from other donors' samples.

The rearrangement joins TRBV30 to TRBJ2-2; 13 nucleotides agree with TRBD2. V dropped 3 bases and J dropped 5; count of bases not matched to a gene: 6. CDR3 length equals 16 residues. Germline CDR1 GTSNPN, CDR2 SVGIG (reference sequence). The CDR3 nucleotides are TGTGCCTGGAGACTAGCGGGAGGGAGGAGGACCGGGGAGCTGTTTTTT. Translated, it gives CAWRLAGGRRTGELFF.

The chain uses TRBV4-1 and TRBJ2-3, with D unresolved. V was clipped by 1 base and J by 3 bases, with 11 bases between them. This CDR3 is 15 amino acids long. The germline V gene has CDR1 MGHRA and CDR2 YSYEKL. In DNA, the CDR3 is TGCGCCAGCAGCCAAGTCGGGCTAGTTACAGATACGCAGTATTTT. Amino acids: CASSQVGLVTDTQYF.

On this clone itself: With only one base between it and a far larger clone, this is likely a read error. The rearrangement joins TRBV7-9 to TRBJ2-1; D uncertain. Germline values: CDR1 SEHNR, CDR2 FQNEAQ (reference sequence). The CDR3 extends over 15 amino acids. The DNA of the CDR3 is TGTGCCAGCGGCTTGTCCCGGGTCTTTGATGCTGAGCAGTTCTTC. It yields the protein CASGLSRVFDAEQFF.

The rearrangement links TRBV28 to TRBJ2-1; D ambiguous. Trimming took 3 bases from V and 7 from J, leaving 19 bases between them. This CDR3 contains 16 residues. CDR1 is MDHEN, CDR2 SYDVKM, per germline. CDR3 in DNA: TGTGCCAGCAGTTTTTTCGGCGGAGCAAGACTGAATGAGCAGTTCTTC. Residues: CASSFFGGARLNEQFF. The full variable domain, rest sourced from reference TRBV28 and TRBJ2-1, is DVKVTQSSRYLVKRTGEKVFLECVQDMDHENMFWYRQDPGLGLRLIYFSYDVKMKEKGDIPEGYSVSREKKERFSLILESASTNQTSMYLCASSFFGGARLNEQFFGPGTRLTVL.

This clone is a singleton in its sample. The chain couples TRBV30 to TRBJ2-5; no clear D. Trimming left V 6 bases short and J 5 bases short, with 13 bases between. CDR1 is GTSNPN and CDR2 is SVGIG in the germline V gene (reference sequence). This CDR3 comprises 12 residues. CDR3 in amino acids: CACPLIGETQYF. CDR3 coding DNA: TGTGCCTGTCCCCTTATAGGGGAGACCCAGTACTTC.

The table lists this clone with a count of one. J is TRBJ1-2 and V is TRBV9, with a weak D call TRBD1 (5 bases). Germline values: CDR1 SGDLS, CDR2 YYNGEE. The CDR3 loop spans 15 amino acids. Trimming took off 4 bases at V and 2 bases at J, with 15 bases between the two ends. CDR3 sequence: CASSPGGRTNYGYTF. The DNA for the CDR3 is TGTGCCAGCAGCCCGGGGGGACGGACGAACTATGGCTACACCTTC.

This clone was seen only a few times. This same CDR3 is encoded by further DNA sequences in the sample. CDR3: CASSLGYEQYF. CDR3 nucleotides: TGCGCCAGCAGCTTGGGTTACGAGCAGTACTTC. The genes are TRBV5-1 and TRBJ2-7, with D unclear. V was clipped by 0 bases and J by 4 bases, with 2 bases between them. This CDR3 is built from 11 residues. Germline assignment: CDR1 SGHRS and CDR2 YFSETQ.

The CDR3 region has the DNA TGTGCCAGCAGTTTATCCCCGGGACAGAACTATGGCTACACCTTC. As protein: CASSLSPGQNYGYTF. This rearrangement joins TRBV28 to TRBJ1-2, with 7 bases matching TRBD1. Germline assignment: CDR1 MDHEN and CDR2 SYDVKM. This CDR3 region has 15 residues. Unmatched junction bases numbered 4, after V lost 1 base and J lost 2 bases.

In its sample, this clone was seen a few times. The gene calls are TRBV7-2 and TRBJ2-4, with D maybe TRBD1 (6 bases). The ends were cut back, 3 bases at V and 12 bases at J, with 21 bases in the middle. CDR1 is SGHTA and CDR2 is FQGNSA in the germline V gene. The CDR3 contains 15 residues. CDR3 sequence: CASSFLGTPTGPQYF. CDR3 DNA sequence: TGTGCCAGCAGCTTCTTGGGGACACCGACAGGACCTCAGTACTTC.

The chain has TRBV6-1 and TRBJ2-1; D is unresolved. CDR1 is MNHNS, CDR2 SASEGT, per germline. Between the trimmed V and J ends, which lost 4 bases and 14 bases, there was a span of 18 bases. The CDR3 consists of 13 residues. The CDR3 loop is CASSAPPKREKFF. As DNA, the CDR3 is TGTGCCAGCAGTGCCCCCCCGAAACGAGAGAAGTTCTTC.

Here the CDR3 reads CATSQGMNTEAFF. CDR3 coding DNA: TGTGCCACTTCCCAGGGCATGAACACTGAAGCTTTCTTT. The gene calls are TRBV7-8 and TRBJ1-1; D perhaps matches TRBD1 (5 bases). This CDR3 contains 13 residues. Germline CDR1 reads SGHVS; CDR2 reads FQNEAQ. Trimming left V 10 bases short and J 0 bases short, with 12 bases between.

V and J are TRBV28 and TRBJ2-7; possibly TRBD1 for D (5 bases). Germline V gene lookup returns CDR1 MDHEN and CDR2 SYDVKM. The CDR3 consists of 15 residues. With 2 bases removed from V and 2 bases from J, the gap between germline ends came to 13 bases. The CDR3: CASSLRQGGTYEQYF. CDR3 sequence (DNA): TGTGCCAGCAGTTTACGGCAGGGCGGCACCTACGAGCAGTACTTC.

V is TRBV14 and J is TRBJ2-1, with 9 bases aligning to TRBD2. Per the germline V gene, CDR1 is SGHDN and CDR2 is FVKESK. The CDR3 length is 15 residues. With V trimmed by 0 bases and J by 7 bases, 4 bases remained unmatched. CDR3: CASSQDGTSKNEQFF. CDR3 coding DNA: TGTGCCAGCAGCCAAGACGGGACTAGCAAAAATGAGCAGTTCTTC. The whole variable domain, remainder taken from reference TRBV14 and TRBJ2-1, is EAGVTQFPSHSVIEKGQTVTLRCDPISGHDNLYWYRRVMGKEIKFLLHFVKESKQDESGMPNNRFLAERTGGTYSTLKVQPAELEDSGVYFCASSQDGTSKNEQFFGPGTRLTVL.

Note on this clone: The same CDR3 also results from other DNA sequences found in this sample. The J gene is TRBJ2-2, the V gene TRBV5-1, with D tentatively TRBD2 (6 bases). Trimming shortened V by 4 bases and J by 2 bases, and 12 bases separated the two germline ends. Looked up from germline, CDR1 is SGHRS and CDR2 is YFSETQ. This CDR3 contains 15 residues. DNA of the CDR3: TGCGCCAGCAGCCCTGGGACTGTTAACACCGGGGAGCTGTTTTTT. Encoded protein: CASSPGTVNTGELFF.

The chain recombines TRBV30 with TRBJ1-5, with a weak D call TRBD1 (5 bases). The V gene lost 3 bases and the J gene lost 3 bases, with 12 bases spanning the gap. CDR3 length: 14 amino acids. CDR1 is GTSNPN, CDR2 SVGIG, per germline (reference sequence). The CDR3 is CAWSGGATNQPQHF. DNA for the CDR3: TGTGCCTGGAGCGGAGGGGCTACCAATCAGCCCCAGCATTTT. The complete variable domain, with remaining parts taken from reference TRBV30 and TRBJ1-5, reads SQTIHQWPATLVQPVGSPLSLECTVEGTSNPNLYWYRQAAGRGLQLLFYSVGIGQISSEVPQNLSASRPQDRQFILSSKKLLLSDSGFYLCAWSGGATNQPQHFGDGTRLSIL.

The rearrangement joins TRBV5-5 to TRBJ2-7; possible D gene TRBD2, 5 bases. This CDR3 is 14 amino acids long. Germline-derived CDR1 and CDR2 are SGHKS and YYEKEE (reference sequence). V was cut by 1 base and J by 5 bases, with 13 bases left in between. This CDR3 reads CASSLLVGVDEQYF. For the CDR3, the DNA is TGTGCCAGCAGCTTGTTGGTGGGAGTAGACGAGCAGTACTTC.

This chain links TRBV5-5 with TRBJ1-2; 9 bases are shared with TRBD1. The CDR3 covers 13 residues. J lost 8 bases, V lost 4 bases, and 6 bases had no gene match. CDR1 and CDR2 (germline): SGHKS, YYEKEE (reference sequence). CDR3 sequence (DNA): TGTGCCAGCAGCGGCGGACAGGGGCGAGGCTACACCTTC. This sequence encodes CASSGGQGRGYTF.

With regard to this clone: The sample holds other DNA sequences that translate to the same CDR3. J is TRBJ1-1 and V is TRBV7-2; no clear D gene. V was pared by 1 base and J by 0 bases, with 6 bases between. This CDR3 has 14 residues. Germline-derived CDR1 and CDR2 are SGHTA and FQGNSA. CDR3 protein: CASSLGRMNTEAFF. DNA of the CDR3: TGTGCCAGCAGCTTAGGGCGGATGAACACTGAAGCTTTCTTT.

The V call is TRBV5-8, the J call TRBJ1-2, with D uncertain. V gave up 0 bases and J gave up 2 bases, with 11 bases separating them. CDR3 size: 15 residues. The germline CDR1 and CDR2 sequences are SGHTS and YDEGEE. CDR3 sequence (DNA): TGTGCCAGCAGCTTGGCTGGACGGCGAAACTATGGCTACACCTTC. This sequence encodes CASSLAGRRNYGYTF.

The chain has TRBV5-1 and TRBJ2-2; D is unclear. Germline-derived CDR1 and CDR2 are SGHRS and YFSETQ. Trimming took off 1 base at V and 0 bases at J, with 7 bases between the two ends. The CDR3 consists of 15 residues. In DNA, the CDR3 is TGCGCCAGCAGCTTGTTCGGACCGAACACCGGGGAGCTGTTTTTT. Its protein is CASSLFGPNTGELFF.

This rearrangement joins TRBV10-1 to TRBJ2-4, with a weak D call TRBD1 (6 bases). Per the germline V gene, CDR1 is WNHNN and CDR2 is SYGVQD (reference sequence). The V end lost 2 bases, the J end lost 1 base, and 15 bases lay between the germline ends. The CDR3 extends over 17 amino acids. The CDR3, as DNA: TGCGCCAGCAGTGAGACAATCACAGGGTCGGCCAAAAACATTCAGTACTTC. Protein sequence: CASSETITGSAKNIQYF.

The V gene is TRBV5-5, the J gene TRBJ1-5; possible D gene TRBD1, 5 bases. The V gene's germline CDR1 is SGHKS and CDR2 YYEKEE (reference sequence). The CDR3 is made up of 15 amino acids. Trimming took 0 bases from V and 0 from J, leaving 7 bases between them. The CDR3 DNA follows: TGTGCCAGCAGCTTGGGGGGGATTAGCAATCAGCCCCAGCATTTT. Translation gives CASSLGGISNQPQHF.

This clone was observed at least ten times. CDR3 sequence: CASSHNSMNTEAFF. The CDR3 coding sequence is TGCGCCAGCAGCCATAACAGCATGAACACTGAAGCTTTCTTT. The rearrangement links TRBV4-1 to TRBJ1-1; no firm D call. Trimming took 3 bases from V and 0 from J, leaving 8 bases between them. The CDR3 totals 14 residues. Per the germline V gene, CDR1 is MGHRA and CDR2 is YSYEKL.

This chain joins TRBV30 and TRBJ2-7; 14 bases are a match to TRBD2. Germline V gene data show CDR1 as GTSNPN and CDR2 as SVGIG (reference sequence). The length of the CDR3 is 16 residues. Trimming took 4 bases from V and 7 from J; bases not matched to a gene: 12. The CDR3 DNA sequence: TGTGCCTGGAAAGGACTAGCGGGAGGACTCTACGGTGAGCAGTACTTC. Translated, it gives CAWKGLAGGLYGEQYF.